Sequencing of this T cell receptor (beta chain) was carried out in a study of OX40 agonist ivuxolimab in advanced cancers. At the level of the study: The group had a mean age of around 64 years, ranged from about 20 to 79, and was approximately 81% male. Notes on the study in general: Among the least clonally expanded were partial responders at 0.1-3.0 mg/kg. On average, a greater number of expanded clones characterised CD8+ T cells relative to CD4+.

A note on this clone: Its antigen is unidentified.

Produced via immunoSEQ multiplex PCR; TCRdb's table is partial and in-frame only. The repertoire holds roughly 30,000 clones, with 85% to 95% as singletons. Researchers took blood at baseline, on cycle 4 day 1, and on cycle 7 day 1. This receptor was taken from an adult with an advanced solid tumor such as melanoma, head and neck, liver or kidney cancer. The sequences come from CD4+ or CD8+ T cells sorted from blood, collected in a trial of the OX40 agonist ivuxolimab.

As DNA, the CDR3 is TGTGCCAGCAGCAATGGCGCCTCTAGGGGCTACACCTTC. Translated, it gives CASSNGASRGYTF. The chain carries TRBV21-1 and TRBJ1-2. TRBV21-1 is recorded as a pseudogene. This CDR3 is 13 amino acids long.